Each of the 15 T cell receptor beta chains below was sequenced from the same sample in a study of brain metastases from non-small cell lung cancer. Here immunoSEQ multiplex PCR was the method, and the copy in TCRdb shows in-frame clones only, minus some. The table has approximately 640 clones, around 87% seen once; the top ten hold 7.5% to 9%. Material: tumor-adjacent normal tissue. Receptors originate from a donor at least 40 years old with non-small cell lung cancer.

The CDR3 DNA sequence: TGTGCCAGCAGCTTAAACCCTGACGGGAGCACTGAAGCTTTCTTT. This gives the protein CASSLNPDGSTEAFF. The chain is built from TRBV7-6 and TRBJ1-1, with unresolved D. Germline V gene sequence: CDR1 SGHVS, CDR2 FNYEAQ. Trimming shortened V by 2 bases and J by 4 bases, and 14 bases separated the two germline ends. This CDR3 has 15 residues.

The gene calls are TRBV28 and TRBJ1-6; TRBD1 matches at 9 bases. CDR1 MDHEN and CDR2 SYDVKM come from the germline V gene. This CDR3 spans 15 amino acids. J lost 8 bases, V lost 8 bases, and 10 bases had no gene match. The CDR3: CASVITGGGYSPLHF. In DNA form, the CDR3 reads TGTGCCAGCGTTATAACAGGGGGCGGGTATTCACCCCTCCACTTT.

Turning to this clone: Other DNA sequences in the same sample also yield this CDR3. The V call is TRBV4-3, the J call TRBJ2-5; TRBD2 matches at 12 bases. The V gene end was trimmed by 1 base and the J gene end by 4 bases; junction bases not matched to a gene: 4. Germline CDR1 and CDR2: LGHNA and YSLEER. CDR3 length equals 16 residues. In DNA form, the CDR3 reads TGCGCCAGCAGCCAAGGACTAGCGGGAGCCGGAGAGACCCAGTACTTC. This sequence encodes CASSQGLAGAGETQYF.

This chain connects TRBV3-1 (or the pseudogene TRBV3-2) to TRBJ2-1, with D tentatively TRBD1 or TRBD2 (5 bases each). CDR3 length: 15 residues. Germline V gene data show CDR1 as LGHDT and CDR2 as YNNKEL (reference sequence). The V end was cut by 0 bases, the J end by 7 bases, with 13 bases between. The CDR3 DNA sequence: TGTGCCAGCAGCCAAGACCCGGGACCGAGAAATGAGCAGTTCTTC. This translates into CASSQDPGPRNEQFF.

This clone came up a few times. The chain employs TRBV2 and TRBJ2-5; D unclear. V was pared by 3 bases and J by 1 base, with 9 bases between. The CDR3 is made up of 14 amino acids. Germline V lookup: CDR1 SNHLY, CDR2 FYNNEI. The CDR3 region has the DNA TGTGCCAGCAGTGAGCCTACCCGCCAAGAGACCCAGTACTTC. Translated, it gives CASSEPTRQETQYF.

The chain is built from TRBV5-4 and TRBJ2-5; weak D call: TRBD2 (6 bases). Trimming stripped 4 bases from V and 1 base from J, with 11 bases between. The CDR3 is made up of 14 amino acids. Germline V CDR1 and CDR2: SGHNT, YYREEE (reference sequence). As DNA, the CDR3 is TGTGCCAGCAGCCCGGGGGAGGCCCAAGAGACCCAGTACTTC. This gives the protein CASSPGEAQETQYF.

The sample holds one count of this clone. V is TRBV7-2 and J is TRBJ1-1; TRBD1 agrees at 11 bases. The CDR3 is 17 amino acids. V was pared by 10 bases and J by 1 base, with 14 bases of the junction left unmatched. Per germline, CDR1 SGHTA and CDR2 FQGNSA. CDR3 loop: CANGPGQGEIRNTEAFF. CDR3 coding DNA: TGTGCCAACGGACCGGGACAGGGGGAAATAAGGAACACTGAAGCTTTCTTT.

V and J are TRBV3-1 (or the pseudogene TRBV3-2) and TRBJ1-1; D gene uncertain. V dropped 4 bases and J dropped 5 bases, with 17 bases sitting between them. Germline values: CDR1 LGHDT, CDR2 YNNKEL (reference sequence). The CDR3 is 15 amino acids. The CDR3 DNA is TGTGCCAGCAGCCCCTCGTGGGCAGCGGGGACTGAAGCTTTCTTT. Encoded protein: CASSPSWAAGTEAFF.

J is TRBJ1-6 and V is TRBV27, with 7 bases aligning to TRBD1. With 5 bases clipped from V and 6 bases from J, the junction kept 4 bases outside the gene matches. CDR3 length equals 14 residues. From germline, CDR1 is MNHEY and CDR2 SMNVEV (reference sequence). CDR3 bases: TGTGCCAGCAGTCCGGGGACAGCTAATTCACCCCTCCACTTT. Its protein is CASSPGTANSPLHF.

This chain links TRBV20-1 with TRBJ1-1, with D tentatively TRBD1 (6 bases). This CDR3 has 11 residues. CDR1 DFQATT and CDR2 SNEGSKA come from the germline V gene (reference sequence). Deletions cut 8 bases from V and 9 bases from J, with 16 bases between. The CDR3 DNA follows: TGCAGTACAGGGCCTCTAAACAAAGCTTTCTTT. This codes for CSTGPLNKAFF.

The chain combines TRBV6-6 with TRBJ2-2, with 7 bases matching TRBD1. Germline CDR1 and CDR2: MNHNY and SVGAGI (reference sequence). The CDR3 sequence is 15 residues long. Losses at the gene ends were 6 bases for V and 3 bases for J; bases not matched to a gene: 7. The DNA of the CDR3 is TGTGCCAGCAGCTCCGGGACAGACTACACCGGGGAGCTGTTTTTT. Residues: CASSSGTDYTGELFF.

This chain joins TRBV1 and TRBJ2-3. TRBV1 represents a pseudogene. The CDR3 extends over 18 amino acids. For the CDR3, the DNA is TGCACCAGCAGCCAAGGAGGGGATCCCCGTTACCGCACAGATACGCAGTATTTT. Amino acid sequence: CTSSQGGDPRYRTDTQYF.

The chain has TRBV2 and TRBJ1-3; D perhaps matches TRBD1 (5 bases). CDR1 is SNHLY, CDR2 FYNNEI, per germline. Deletions cut 2 bases from V and 7 bases from J, with 15 bases between. There are 15 residues in the CDR3. The CDR3 spells CASSERAPGWNTIYF. The CDR3 DNA reads TGTGCCAGCAGTGAAAGGGCCCCAGGGTGGAACACCATATATTTT.

J is TRBJ2-1 and V is TRBV11-3, with a weak D call TRBD2 (6 bases). CDR1 is SGHNT and CDR2 is YENEEA in the germline V gene. The CDR3 covers 15 residues. The V gene lost 5 bases and the J gene lost 8 bases, with 19 bases spanning the gap. The CDR3 nucleotides are TGTGCCAGCAGCCCCCGACTAGGAAGCCACGATGAGCAGTTCTTC. It yields the protein CASSPRLGSHDEQFF.

Turning to this clone: Other DNA sequences from this sample encode an identical CDR3 as well. The CDR3 DNA reads as TGTGCCAGTAGTATTCGGACAGGGGGGGCCTACGAGCAGTACTTC. Translated: CASSIRTGGAYEQYF. V is TRBV19 and J is TRBJ2-7; 10 positions agree with TRBD1. There are 15 residues in the CDR3. Losses at the gene ends were 3 bases for V and 2 bases for J; bases not matched to a gene: 4. Germline-derived CDR1 and CDR2 are LNHDA and SQIVND (reference sequence).